A single sample is the source of the 7 T cell receptor beta chains below, sequenced in a study of shared clonotypes between healthy human individuals. Data came from immunoSEQ multiplex PCR; TCRdb stores just in-frame clones and leaves some out. The sample carries 230,000 or so clones, about 65% recorded once. Input material: memory CD4+ T cells sorted from blood. Subset: CD45RA-negative fraction. The receptors come from a man in his thirties or forties in good health.

V gene TRBV7-2 combines with J gene TRBJ2-3, with no clear D. V gave up 2 bases and J gave up 5 bases, with 8 bases separating them. The CDR3 is made up of 13 amino acids. Germline V gene sequence: CDR1 SGHTA, CDR2 FQGNSA. The CDR3 DNA follows: TGTGCCAGCAGCTTAAGAGAAGGAGATACGCAGTATTTT. Translating gives CASSLREGDTQYF.

The rearrangement links TRBV6-5 to TRBJ1-4; no clear D gene. The CDR3 sequence is 15 residues long. The V end was cut by 9 bases, the J end by 4 bases, with 18 bases between. Germline lookup yields CDR1 MNHEY and CDR2 SVGAGI. CDR3 amino acids: CASTPVGRNNEKLFF. CDR3 sequence (DNA): TGTGCCAGTACCCCGGTCGGGAGGAATAATGAAAAACTGTTTTTT.

This clone came up many times. This chain connects TRBV2 to TRBJ2-3; 7 bases line up with TRBD2. This CDR3 has 14 amino acids. CDR1 and CDR2 (germline): SNHLY, FYNNEI. V shed 6 bases and J 3 bases; nucleotides not matched to a gene: 6. The CDR3 nucleotides read TGTGCCAGCAGGCAAGCGGGAATTACAGATACGCAGTATTTT. Protein: CASRQAGITDTQYF.

This clone was observed a handful of times. The genes are TRBV28 and TRBJ1-1, with D possibly TRBD1 on 5 matching bases. From germline, CDR1 is MDHEN and CDR2 SYDVKM. The CDR3 consists of 16 residues. The V end lost 3 bases, the J end lost 0 bases, and 14 bases lay between the germline ends. The DNA of the CDR3 is TGTGCCAGCAGTTTGGGGGATCTGATCGTGAACACTGAAGCTTTCTTT. This codes for CASSLGDLIVNTEAFF.

This chain links TRBV5-4 with TRBJ2-5; TRBD1 matches at 9 bases. This CDR3 spans 14 amino acids. After removal of 4 bases from V and 2 bases from J, the junction contained 3 bases not matched to a gene. Germline V gene sequence: CDR1 SGHNT, CDR2 YYREEE (reference sequence). The CDR3 DNA reads as TGTGCCAGCAGCCCGGGGACAGGGCAAGAGACCCAGTACTTC. It specifies CASSPGTGQETQYF.

This clone was picked up a small number of times. CDR3: CASSLAGTRNNEQFF. In DNA, the CDR3 is TGTGCCAGCAGCTTGGCCGGGACTAGAAACAATGAGCAGTTCTTC. The genes are TRBV5-4 and TRBJ2-1, with 8 bases fitting TRBD2. CDR1 and CDR2 (germline): SGHNT, YYREEE (reference sequence). The CDR3 extends over 15 amino acids. V dropped 0 bases and J dropped 5; count of bases not matched to a gene: 4.

The CDR3, as DNA: TGTGCCAGCAGTGAGGGTCGCGGGAGCACAGATACGCAGTATTTT. As protein: CASSEGRGSTDTQYF. This chain joins TRBV2 and TRBJ2-3; D possibly corresponds to TRBD2 (5 bases). This CDR3 has 15 amino acids. V lost 3 bases and J lost 0, with 10 bases in between. Germline V gene sequence: CDR1 SNHLY, CDR2 FYNNEI.